The rows below give T cell receptor beta chains drawn from one sample of a study of Ad26.COV2.S vaccination and SARS-CoV-2 variants. Profiling relied on immunoSEQ multiplex PCR, and the TCRdb table lists in-frame clones only, not all of them. This sample carries about 680,000 clones, 89% of them seen once, and the ten largest clones take roughly 1.5%. The source was peripheral blood, collected in a trial of Ad26.COV2.S vaccine versus placebo. The receptors derive from a person aged 18 to 59 who received the Ad26.COV2.S COVID-19 vaccine or a placebo. Each CDR3 is given with its conserved first and last residue. D genes are given only for firm matches. Size is omitted from some rows. Given values are once, few, many or a class for expanded clones.

clone size	V gene	D gene	J gene	CDR3 DNA	CDR3 protein
-	TRBV19	-	TRBJ1-2	TGTGCCAGTAGTGCCAGTCGGTTGGACTATGGCTACACCTTC	CASSASRLDYGYTF
-	TRBV19	TRBD1	TRBJ1-1	TGTGCCAGTAGTACGACAGGGCAGTGGACTGAAGCTTTCTTT	CASSTTGQWTEAFF
-	TRBV19	-	TRBJ1-1	TGTGCCAGTAGTATAGGTGGGGATGAAGCTTTCTTT	CASSIGGDEAFF
once	TRBV29-1	TRBD1	TRBJ1-2	TGCAGCGCTGGACAGGGTAATGGCTACACCTTC	CSAGQGNGYTF
-	TRBV30	-	TRBJ1-2	TGTGCCTGGACCCGCCGGGACCGAAATAACTATGGCTACACCTTC	CAWTRRDRNNYGYTF
-	TRBV12-5	-	TRBJ1-2	TGTGCTAGTGGTTATCCGGGACGGCTCATGTTAGGCTACACCTTC	CASGYPGRLMLGYTF
-	TRBV27	-	TRBJ1-6	TGTGCCAGCAGTACCCAATTCAGGGCTGATAATTCACCCCTCCACTTT	CASSTQFRADNSPLHF
-	TRBV29-1	-	TRBJ2-5	TGCAGCGTTGAGGGGACCCGGCGAGAGACCCAGTACTTC	CSVEGTRRETQYF
-	TRBV19	TRBD2	TRBJ2-5	TGTGCCAGTAGTATATTCACAGCGGGGGAGACCCAGTACTTC	CASSIFTAGETQYF
-	TRBV2	-	TRBJ2-4	TGTGCCAGCAGTGGCACCCCGGGACTGATAGCCAAAAACATTCAGTACTTC	CASSGTPGLIAKNIQYF
-	TRBV14	TRBD2	TRBJ2-1	TGTGCCAGCAGCCAAGGCCTAACTAGCGGGAGTAGGTATGAGCAGTTCTTC	CASSQGLTSGSRYEQFF
-	TRBV24-1	-	TRBJ2-6	TGTGCCACCGCAGGGTCTGGGGCCAACGTCCTGACTTTC	CATAGSGANVLTF
-	TRBV11-3	TRBD2	TRBJ2-7	TGTGCCAGCAGCTTAAGCGGGGGGACATCCTACGAGCAGTACTTC	CASSLSGGTSYEQYF
-	TRBV6-2/TRBV6-3	TRBD2	TRBJ2-1	TGTGCCAGCAGTTACTCACTAGCGGGGGAGATAATGTACAATGAGCAGTTCTTC	CASSYSLAGEIMYNEQFF
-	TRBV7-8	-	TRBJ2-5	TGTGCCAGCAGCTTTAGCGACCAAGAGACCCAGTACTTC	CASSFSDQETQYF
-	TRBV6-5	-	TRBJ1-3	TGTGCCAGCAGTCCCTTCCCGGGGCAGGGAAACACCATATATTTT	CASSPFPGQGNTIYF
-	TRBV6-6	-	TRBJ2-3	TGTGCCAGCAGTCTCCGCGGGAAGGGTAGCAAGGCAGATACGCAGTATTTT	CASSLRGKGSKADTQYF
-	TRBV6-2/TRBV6-3	-	TRBJ2-7	TGTGCCAGCAGCAAAGGGCAGGGGCTAAGCTACGAGCAGTACTTC	CASSKGQGLSYEQYF
-	TRBV18	TRBD2	TRBJ2-7	TGTGCCAGCTCACAACTAGCGGAGAGCTCCTACGAGCAGTACTTC	CASSQLAESSYEQYF
-	TRBV3-1/TRBV3-2	-	TRBJ2-5	TGTGCCAGCAGCCTCTTGGACTCTTCACGGGGGACCCAGTACTTC	CASSLLDSSRGTQYF
-	TRBV18	TRBD1	TRBJ1-1	TGTGCCAGCTCACCGGCGACAGGGGAAGCTTTCTTT	CASSPATGEAFF
-	TRBV9	TRBD1	TRBJ1-2	TGTGCCAGCAGCGTGACCCCTACTCAGGGGGTCTACTATGGCTACACCTTC	CASSVTPTQGVYYGYTF
-	TRBV18	-	TRBJ1-1	TGTGCCAGCTCACCGATGGACGTTATAATGAACACTGAAGCTTTCTTT	CASSPMDVIMNTEAFF
-	TRBV20-1	-	TRBJ1-6	TGCAGTGCTAGTAAACTCTCCTATAATTCACCCCTCCACTTT	CSASKLSYNSPLHF
-	TRBV2	-	TRBJ2-2	TGTGCCAGCAGTGTCGGATCCGGGGAGCTGTTTTTT	CASSVGSGELFF
-	TRBV25-1	TRBD2	TRBJ2-5	TGTGCCAGCACCCATAGCGGGACCCAAGAGACCCAGTACTTC	CASTHSGTQETQYF
-	TRBV3-1/TRBV3-2	-	TRBJ2-7	TGTGCCAGCAGTCCAGGCTCTCCTTACGAGCAGTACTTC	CASSPGSPYEQYF
-	TRBV10-3	-	TRBJ2-7	TGTGCCATCGGGACTGATCTTTACGAGCAGTACTTC	CAIGTDLYEQYF
-	TRBV18	-	TRBJ1-5	TGTGCCAGCTCACCACCCACTTTAGATCAGCCCCAGCATTTT	CASSPPTLDQPQHF
-	TRBV19	TRBD2	TRBJ2-7	TGTGCCAGTAGTCCAGGACTAGCGGAAAGCTCCTACGAGCAGTACTTC	CASSPGLAESSYEQYF
-	TRBV6-6	TRBD1	TRBJ1-5	TGTGCCAGCAGTCAGGACCGACAGGGGGCTTATAGCAATCAGCCCCAGCATTTT	CASSQDRQGAYSNQPQHF
-	TRBV19	-	TRBJ2-5	TGTGCCAGCACCGTCACGACAGGACCGCGAGAGACCCAGTACTTC	CASTVTTGPRETQYF
-	TRBV21-1	-	TRBJ2-3	TGTGCCAGCAGCACTCAAGGCGATGGGCGGACCAACACAGATACGCAGTATTTT	CASSTQGDGRTNTDTQYF
once	TRBV2	-	TRBJ2-5	TGTGCCAGCGGGGTAAGGGAGACCCAGTACTTC	CASGVRETQYF
-	TRBV11-2	-	TRBJ2-2	TGTGCCAGCAGCTTAGATCGAGTAACGGGGGAGCTGTTTTTT	CASSLDRVTGELFF
-	TRBV13	-	TRBJ1-3	TGTGCCAGCAGCCCCAGATCCCCCTTCTCTGGAAACACCATATATTTT	CASSPRSPFSGNTIYF
-	TRBV2	-	TRBJ1-6	TGTGCCAGCAGTGAACAGGGGACGTTTAATTCACCCCTCCACTTT	CASSEQGTFNSPLHF
-	TRBV29-1	-	TRBJ2-7	TGCAGCGTTGCGATCCTACAGGGATACGAGCAGTACTTC	CSVAILQGYEQYF